The TCR beta chain described here comes from a study of STAT5B mutations in CD4+ large granular lymphocyte leukemia. The overall study: Among healthy donors, a particular HLA allele went with more CDR3 'QG' motifs.

Method: immunoSEQ multiplex PCR; TCRdb's copy keeps in-frame clones and lacks some. Of about 34,000 clones in the sample, roughly 70% were seen once. This TCR derives from a human donor in good health. Sequencing was done on a sample of CD4+ T cells from blood buffy coats.

CDR3 bases: TGTGCCAGCAGCTTGGATACGGGAGTGGATTGGAACATTCAGTACTTC. Protein product: CASSLDTGVDWNIQYF. The chain has TRBV5-6 and TRBJ2-4; perhaps TRBD2 as D (6 bases). Trimming pared 0 bases from V and 7 bases from J, leaving 17 bases between. CDR1 SGHDT and CDR2 YYEEEE come from the germline V gene. This CDR3 comprises 16 residues.